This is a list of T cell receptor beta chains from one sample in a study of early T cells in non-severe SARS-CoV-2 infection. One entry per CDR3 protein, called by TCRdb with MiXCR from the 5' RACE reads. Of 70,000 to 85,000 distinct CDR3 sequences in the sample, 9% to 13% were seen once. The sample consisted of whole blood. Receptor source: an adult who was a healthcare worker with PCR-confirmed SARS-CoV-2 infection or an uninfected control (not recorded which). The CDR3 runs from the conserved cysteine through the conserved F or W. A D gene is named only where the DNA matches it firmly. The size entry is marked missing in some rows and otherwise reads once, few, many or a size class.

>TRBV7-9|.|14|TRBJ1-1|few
TGTGCCAGCAGCCGTACAGCAGTGAACACTGAAGCTTTCTTT
CASSRTAVNTEAFF
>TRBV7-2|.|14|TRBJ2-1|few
TGTGCCAGCAGCTTAGCGGGGGTGAACAATGAGCAGTTCTTC
CASSLAGVNNEQFF
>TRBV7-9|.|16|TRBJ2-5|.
TGTGCCAGCAGCCCCAACCAGGGGGGTCTTATGGAGACCCAGTACTTC
CASSPNQGGLMETQYF
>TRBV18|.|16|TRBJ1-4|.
TGTGCCAGCTCACCAGTTTCCGACAGGTGGCGTGAAAAACTGTTTTTT
CASSPVSDRWREKLFF
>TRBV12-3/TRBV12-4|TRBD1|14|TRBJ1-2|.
TGTGCCAGCAGTCCCAGGACAGGGGCCTATGGCTACACCTTC
CASSPRTGAYGYTF
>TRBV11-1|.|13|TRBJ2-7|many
TGTGCCAGCAGCTTAGTGATCCCCAACGAGCAGTACTTC
CASSLVIPNEQYF
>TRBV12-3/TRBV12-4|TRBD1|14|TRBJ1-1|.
TGTGCCAGCAGTAGGATTCCCGGGACAGGGACCGCTTTCTTT
CASSRIPGTGTAFF
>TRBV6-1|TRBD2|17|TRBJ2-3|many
TGTGCCAGCAGTGAAGTAGCTAGCGGGAGAGGCACAGATACGCAGTATTTT
CASSEVASGRGTDTQYF
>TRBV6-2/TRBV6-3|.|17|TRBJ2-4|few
TGTGCCAGCAGTTACTTCCCATTAGGGGACGCCAAAAACATTCAGTACTTC
CASSYFPLGDAKNIQYF
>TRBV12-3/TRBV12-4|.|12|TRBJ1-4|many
TGTGCCAGCAGTGTACCCCGGACGACACTGTTTTTT
CASSVPRTTLFF
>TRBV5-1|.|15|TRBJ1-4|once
TGCGCCAGCAGCTTTGGGGCCGCAACTAATGAAAAACTGTTTTTT
CASSFGAATNEKLFF
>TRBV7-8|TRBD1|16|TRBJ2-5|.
TGTGCCAGCAGCTTAGCCCATGGGACAGGGAAGGAGACCCAGTACTTC
CASSLAHGTGKETQYF
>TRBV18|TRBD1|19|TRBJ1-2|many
TGTGCCAGCTCACCACCCCCCGGGACAGGCAACAGACAGTACTATGGCTACACCTTC
CASSPPPGTGNRQYYGYTF
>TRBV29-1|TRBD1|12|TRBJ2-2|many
TGCAGCGTGACAGGGGGCACCGGGGAGCTGTTTTTT
CSVTGGTGELFF
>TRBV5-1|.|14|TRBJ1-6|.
TGCGCCAGCAGGGAAACCGGGACACTCACACCCCTCCACTTT
CASRETGTLTPLHF
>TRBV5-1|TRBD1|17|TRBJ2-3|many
TGCGCCAGCAGCTTGGCCCTCCGGGACAGGGTAGCAGATACGCAGTATTTT
CASSLALRDRVADTQYF
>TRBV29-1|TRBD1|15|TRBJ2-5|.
TGCAGCGTCGGCACCGGACAGGGGAAGGGAGAGACCCAGTACTTC
CSVGTGQGKGETQYF
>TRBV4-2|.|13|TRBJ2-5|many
TGTGCCAGCAGCCAGGAAATGGGGGAGACCCAGTACTTC
CASSQEMGETQYF
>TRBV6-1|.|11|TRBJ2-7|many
TGTGCCAGCAGTGAAGGGCCTGCGGAGTACTTC
CASSEGPAEYF